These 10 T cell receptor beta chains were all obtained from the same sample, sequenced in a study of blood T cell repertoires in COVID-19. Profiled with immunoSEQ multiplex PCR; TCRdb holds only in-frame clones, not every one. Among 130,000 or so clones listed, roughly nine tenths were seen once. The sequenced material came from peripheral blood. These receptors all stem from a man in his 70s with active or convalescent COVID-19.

The CDR3 nucleotides are TGTGCCAGCAGCCCTAACTGGGGCAGTTACGAGCAGTACTTC. Its protein product is CASSPNWGSYEQYF. The chain has TRBV9 and TRBJ2-7; the D gene is possibly TRBD1 (5 bases). Trimming removed 4 bases at V and 4 bases at J, with 15 bases between. The V gene's germline CDR1 is SGDLS and CDR2 YYNGEE. The CDR3 sequence is 14 residues long.

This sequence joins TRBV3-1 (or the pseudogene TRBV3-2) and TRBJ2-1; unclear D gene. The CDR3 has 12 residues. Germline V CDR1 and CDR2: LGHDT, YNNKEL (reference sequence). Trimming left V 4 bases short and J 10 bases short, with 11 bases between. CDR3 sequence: CASSPRVAEQFF. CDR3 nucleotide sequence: TGTGCCAGCAGCCCCCGGGTAGCAGAGCAGTTCTTC.

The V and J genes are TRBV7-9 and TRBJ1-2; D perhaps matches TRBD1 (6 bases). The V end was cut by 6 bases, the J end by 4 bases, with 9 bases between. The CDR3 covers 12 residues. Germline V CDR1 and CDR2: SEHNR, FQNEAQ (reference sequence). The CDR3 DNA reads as TGTGCCAGCAGACAGGGCCTCTATGGCTACACCTTC. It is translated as CASRQGLYGYTF.

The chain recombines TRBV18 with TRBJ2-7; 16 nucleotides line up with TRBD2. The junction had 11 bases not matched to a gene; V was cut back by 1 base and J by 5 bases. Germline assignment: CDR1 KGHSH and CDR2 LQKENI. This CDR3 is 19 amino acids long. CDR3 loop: CASSPRSVGLAGGNHEQYF. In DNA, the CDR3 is TGTGCCAGCTCACCACGATCTGTGGGACTAGCGGGAGGGAACCACGAGCAGTACTTC.

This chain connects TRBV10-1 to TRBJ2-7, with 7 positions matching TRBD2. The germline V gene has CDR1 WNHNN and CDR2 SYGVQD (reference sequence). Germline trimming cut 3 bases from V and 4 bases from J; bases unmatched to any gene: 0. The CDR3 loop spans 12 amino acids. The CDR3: CASSEAGYEQYF. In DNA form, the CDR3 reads TGCGCCAGCAGTGAAGCGGGATACGAGCAGTACTTC.

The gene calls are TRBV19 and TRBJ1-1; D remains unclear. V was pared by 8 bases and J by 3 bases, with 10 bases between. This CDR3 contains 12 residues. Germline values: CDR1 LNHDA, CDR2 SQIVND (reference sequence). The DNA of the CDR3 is TGTGCCAGTTTACGGCGGGACACTGAAGCTTTCTTT. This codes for CASLRRDTEAFF.

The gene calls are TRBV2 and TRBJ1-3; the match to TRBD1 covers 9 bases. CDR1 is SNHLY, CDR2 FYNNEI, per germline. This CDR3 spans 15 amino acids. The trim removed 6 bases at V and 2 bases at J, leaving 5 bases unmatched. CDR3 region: CASRGDRVPGNTIYF. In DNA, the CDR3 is TGTGCCAGCAGGGGGGACAGGGTTCCTGGAAACACCATATATTTT. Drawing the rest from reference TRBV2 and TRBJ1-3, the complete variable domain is EPEVTQTPSHQVTQMGQEVILRCVPISNHLYFYWYRQILGQKVEFLVSFYNNEISEKSEIFDDQFSVERPDGSNFTLKIRSTKLEDSAMYFCASRGDRVPGNTIYFGEGSWLTVV.

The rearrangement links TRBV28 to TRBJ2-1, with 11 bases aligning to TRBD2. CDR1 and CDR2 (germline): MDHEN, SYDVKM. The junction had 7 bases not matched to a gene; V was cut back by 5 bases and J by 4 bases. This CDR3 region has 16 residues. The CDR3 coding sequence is TGTGCCAGCAGTCCAGGGGGGACTAGCGGTTACAATGAGCAGTTCTTC. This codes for CASSPGGTSGYNEQFF.

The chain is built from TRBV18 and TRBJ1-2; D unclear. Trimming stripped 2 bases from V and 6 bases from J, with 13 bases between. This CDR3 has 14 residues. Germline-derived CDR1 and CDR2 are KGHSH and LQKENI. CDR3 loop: CASSPVIRRNGYTF. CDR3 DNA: TGTGCCAGCTCACCAGTCATCCGGAGAAATGGCTACACCTTC. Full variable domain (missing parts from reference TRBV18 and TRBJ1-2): NAGVMQNPRHLVRRRGQEARLRCSPMKGHSHVYWYRQLPEEGLKFMVYLQKENIIDESGMPKERFSAEFPKEGPSILRIQQVVRGDSAAYFCASSPVIRRNGYTFGSGTRLTVV.

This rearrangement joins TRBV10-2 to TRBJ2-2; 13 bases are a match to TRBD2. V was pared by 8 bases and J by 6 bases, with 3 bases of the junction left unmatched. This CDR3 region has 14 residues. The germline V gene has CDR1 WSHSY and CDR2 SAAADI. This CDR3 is CASGTSGRAGELFF. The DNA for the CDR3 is TGCGCCAGCGGTACTAGCGGGAGGGCCGGGGAGCTGTTTTTT.